This is a list of T cell receptor beta chains from one sample in a study of identical twins. TCRdb used MiXCR to reprocess the 5' RACE reads, holding one entry per CDR3 protein. This table holds 450,000 to 600,000 distinct CDR3 sequences, approximately 20% found once. The data were also submitted as part of a second study, on yellow fever vaccine responses in identical twins.

Sequenced input: CD4+ T cells sorted from blood. The receptors here all came from a woman between 18 and 29 years old in good health. CDR3s include the opening cysteine and the closing phenylalanine or tryptophan. A D gene is named only where the DNA matches it firmly. Size is omitted from some rows. Given values are once, few, many or a class for expanded clones.

clone size	V gene	D gene	J gene	CDR3 DNA	CDR3 protein
NA	TRBV27	TRBD2	TRBJ2-2	TGTGCCATCTCCGGGGGGGGCACCGGGGAGCTGTTTTTT	CAISGGGTGELFF
NA	TRBV6-5	NA	TRBJ1-5	TGTGCCAGCAGTTACTCCGACAGTTATAGCAATCAGCCCCAGCATTTT	CASSYSDSYSNQPQHF
NA	TRBV5-1	NA	TRBJ2-7	TGCGCCACCCACGGAGGGAACAGCTCCTACGAGCAGTACTTC	CATHGGNSSYEQYF
once	TRBV15	NA	TRBJ2-7	TGTGCCACCAGCAGAGATTGGGGAGCCTACGAGCAGTACTTC	CATSRDWGAYEQYF
NA	TRBV6-4	TRBD2	TRBJ2-2	TGTGCCAGCAGCCCCGGGACTAGCGGGGGAAACACCGGGGAGCTGTTTTTT	CASSPGTSGGNTGELFF
many	TRBV10-3	NA	TRBJ1-2	TGTGCCATGACACCCAACAGGGACTATGGCTACACCTTC	CAMTPNRDYGYTF
few	TRBV7-9	NA	TRBJ1-3	TGTGCCAGCAGCTACCGAACTCAGGGCCCTGGAAACACCATATATTTT	CASSYRTQGPGNTIYF
NA	TRBV20-1	TRBD2	TRBJ2-3	TGCAGTGCTAGACGTTGGCGGGAGGGCACAGATACGCAGTATTTT	CSARRWREGTDTQYF
NA	TRBV3-1	NA	TRBJ2-1	TGTGCCAGCAGCCAAGATCCGGGGGCAGGGAGCTCCTACAATGAGCAGTTCTTC	CASSQDPGAGSSYNEQFF
few	TRBV11-3	TRBD2	TRBJ2-1	TGTGCCAGCAGCCCTCCCCTAGCGGGAGAGAGGTACAATGAGCAGTTCTTC	CASSPPLAGERYNEQFF
few	TRBV15	NA	TRBJ1-4	TGTGCCACCAGCACTGGAGAAAAACTGTTTTTT	CATSTGEKLFF
NA	TRBV15	NA	TRBJ2-2	TGTGCCACCAGCAGTCTTACCGGGGAGCTGTTTTTT	CATSSLTGELFF
few	TRBV28	TRBD2	TRBJ2-7	TGTGCCAGCAGTCTCCCCGGGGTGCGGGGGTACGAGCAGTACTTC	CASSLPGVRGYEQYF
few	TRBV11-3	TRBD2	TRBJ2-1	TGTGCCAGCAGCGCCGGGACTAGCGGATATGGTGAGCAGTTCTTC	CASSAGTSGYGEQFF